This T cell receptor (beta chain) was identified in a study of cytomegalovirus exposure and HLA in healthy donors. Overall study results and limits: HLA alleles were associated with roughly 15,000 TCR beta sequences in a later analysis at 0.05 false discovery rate. A classifier reportedly called cytomegalovirus status with high sensitivity and specificity. A few of the chains that were CMV-associated were confirmed in vitro to be specific for CMV antigens.

This clone was found once. Its antigen is unknown. Germline loops: CDR1 MDHEN, CDR2 SYDVKM. The trim removed 6 bases at V and 0 bases at J, leaving 14 bases unmatched. The CDR3 is 18 residues long. PCR amplification relied on 60 Vbeta primers (plus 13 Jbeta primers). Measured with immunoSEQ multiplex PCR; TCRdb has only the in-frame clones, and not every one. The data hold 200,000 to 250,000 clones, with roughly 80% observed a single time. Sequencing input: PBMCs. This receptor was identified in a girl aged 2 to 10 in good health and CMV-seronegative. The chain joins TRBV28 to TRBJ2-3; 8 bases agree with TRBD2. The CDR3 loop reads CASSPPGLGRSSTDTQYF. The CDR3 region has the DNA TGTGCCAGCAGCCCCCCGGGACTAGGCCGTTCTAGCACAGATACGCAGTATTTT. Supplemented by reference TRBV28 and TRBJ2-3, the full variable domain reads DVKVTQSSRYLVKRTGEKVFLECVQDMDHENMFWYRQDPGLGLRLIYFSYDVKMKEKGDIPEGYSVSREKKERFSLILESASTNQTSMYLCASSPPGLGRSSTDTQYFGPGTRLTVL.